This TCR beta chain was recovered during a study of T cells after yellow fever vaccination. TCRdb ran MiXCR on the 5' RACE reads and lists one entry per CDR3 protein. The data contain 70,000 or so distinct CDR3 sequences, about 7.3% of them singletons. This clonotype was seen only a few times. The target antigen is unknown. Germline CDR1 is SEHNR and CDR2 is FQNEAQ (reference sequence). V lost 1 base and J lost 9; bases outside the gene matches: 2. CDR3 length equals 13 residues. Study findings and constraints: Although most clonotypes did not, a small share appeared in both CD4 and CD8 compartments.

The sequence derives from a young man who received the YFV17D yellow fever vaccine. The sequences come from CD8+ T cells sorted from PBMCs, collected approximately 11 days after the first yellow fever vaccination. The genes are TRBV7-9 and TRBJ2-1; TRBD2 matches 8 bases. CDR3 coding DNA: TGTGCCAGCAGCTTAGAGGGACTAGGTGAGCAGTTCTTC. It translates to CASSLEGLGEQFF.